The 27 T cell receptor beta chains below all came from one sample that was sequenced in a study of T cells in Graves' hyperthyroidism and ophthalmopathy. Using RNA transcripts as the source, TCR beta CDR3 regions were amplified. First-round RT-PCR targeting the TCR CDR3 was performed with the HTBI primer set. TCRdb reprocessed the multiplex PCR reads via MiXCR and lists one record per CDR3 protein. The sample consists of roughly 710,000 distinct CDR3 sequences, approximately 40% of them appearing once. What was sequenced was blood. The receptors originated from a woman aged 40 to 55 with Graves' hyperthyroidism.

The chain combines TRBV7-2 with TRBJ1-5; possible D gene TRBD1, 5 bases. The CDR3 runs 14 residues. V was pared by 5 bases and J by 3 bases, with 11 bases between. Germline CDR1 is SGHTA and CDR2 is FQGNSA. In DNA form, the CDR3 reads TGTGCCAGCAGCCCGGGACTCCTCAATCAGCCCCAGCATTTT. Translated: CASSPGLLNQPQHF.

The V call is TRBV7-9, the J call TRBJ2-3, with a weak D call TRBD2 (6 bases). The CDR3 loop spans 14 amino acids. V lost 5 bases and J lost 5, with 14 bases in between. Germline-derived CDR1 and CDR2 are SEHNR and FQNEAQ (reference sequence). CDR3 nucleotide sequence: TGTGCCAGCAGCCCGCGGACTACAGAAGATACGCAGTATTTT. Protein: CASSPRTTEDTQYF. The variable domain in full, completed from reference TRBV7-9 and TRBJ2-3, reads DTGVSQNPRHKITKRGQNVTFRCDPISEHNRLYWYRQTLGQGPEFLTYFQNEAQLEKSRLLSDRFSAERPKGSFSTLEIQRTEQGDSAMYLCASSPRTTEDTQYFGPGTRLTVL.

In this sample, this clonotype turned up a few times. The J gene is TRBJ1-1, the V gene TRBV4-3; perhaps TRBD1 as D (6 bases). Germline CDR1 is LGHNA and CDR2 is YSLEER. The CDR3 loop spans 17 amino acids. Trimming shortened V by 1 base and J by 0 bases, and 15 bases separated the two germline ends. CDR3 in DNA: TGCGCCAGCAGCCAAGTTGCAGGGGCCCACATGAACACTGAAGCTTTCTTT. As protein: CASSQVAGAHMNTEAFF.

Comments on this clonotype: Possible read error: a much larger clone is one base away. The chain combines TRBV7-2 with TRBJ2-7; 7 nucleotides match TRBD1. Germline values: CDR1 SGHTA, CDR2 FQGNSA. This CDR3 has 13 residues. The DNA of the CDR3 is TGTGCCAGCAGCTGGGACAGCTCCTACGTGCAGTACTTC. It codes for CASSWDSSYVQYF. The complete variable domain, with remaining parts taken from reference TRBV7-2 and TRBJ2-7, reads GAGVSQSPSNKVTEKGKDVELRCDPISGHTALYWYRQSLGQGLEFLIYFQGNSAPDKSGLPSDRFSAERTGGSVSTLTIQRTQQEDSAVYLCASSWDSSYVQYFGPGTRLTVT.

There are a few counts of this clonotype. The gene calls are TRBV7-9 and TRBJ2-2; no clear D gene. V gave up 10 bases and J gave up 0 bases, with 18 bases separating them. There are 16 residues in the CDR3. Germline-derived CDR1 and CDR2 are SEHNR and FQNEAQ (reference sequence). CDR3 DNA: TGTGCCACCCCGTCTGTACAGAGCACGAACACCGGGGAGCTGTTTTTT. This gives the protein CATPSVQSTNTGELFF.

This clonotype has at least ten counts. Written as DNA, the CDR3 is TGCAGTGCTAGGGCAGGCCAAGAGACCCAGTACTTC. Encoded protein: CSARAGQETQYF. The chain couples TRBV20-1 to TRBJ2-5, with unresolved D. V lost 3 bases and J 1 base, leaving 6 bases between the germline ends. Germline V gives CDR1 DFQATT, CDR2 SNEGSKA (reference sequence). The CDR3 contains 12 residues.

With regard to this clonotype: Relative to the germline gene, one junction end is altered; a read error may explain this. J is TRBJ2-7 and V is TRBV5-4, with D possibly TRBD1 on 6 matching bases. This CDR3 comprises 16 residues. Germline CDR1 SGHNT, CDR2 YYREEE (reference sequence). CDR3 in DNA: TGCGCCAGCAGCCAAGGTTCCGGACAGATAGTCTACGAGCAGTACTTC. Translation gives CASSQGSGQIVYEQYF.

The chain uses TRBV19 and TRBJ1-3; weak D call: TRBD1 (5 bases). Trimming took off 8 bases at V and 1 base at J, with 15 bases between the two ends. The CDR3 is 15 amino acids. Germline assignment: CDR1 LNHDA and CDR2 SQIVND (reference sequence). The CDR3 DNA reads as TGTGCCAGTGGGGAAGGGACTGGATCTGGAAACACCATATATTTT. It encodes CASGEGTGSGNTIYF. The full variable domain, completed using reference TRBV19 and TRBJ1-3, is DGGITQSPKYLFRKEGQNVTLSCEQNLNHDAMYWYRQDPGQGLRLIYYSQIVNDFQKGDIAEGYSVSREKKESFPLTVTSAQKNPTAFYLCASGEGTGSGNTIYFGEGSWLTVV.

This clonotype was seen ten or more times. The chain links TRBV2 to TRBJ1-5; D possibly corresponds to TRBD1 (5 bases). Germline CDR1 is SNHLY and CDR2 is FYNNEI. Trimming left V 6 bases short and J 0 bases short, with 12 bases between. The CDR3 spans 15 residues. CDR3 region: CASRGTGSSNQPQHF. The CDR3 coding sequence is TGTGCCAGCAGGGGGACGGGTAGTAGCAATCAGCCCCAGCATTTT.

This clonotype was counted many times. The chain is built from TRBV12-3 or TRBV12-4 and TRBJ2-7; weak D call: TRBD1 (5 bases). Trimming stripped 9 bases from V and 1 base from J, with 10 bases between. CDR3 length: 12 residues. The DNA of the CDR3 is TGTGCCAGTGGAAGGGGTTCCTACGAGCAGTACTTC. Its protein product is CASGRGSYEQYF.

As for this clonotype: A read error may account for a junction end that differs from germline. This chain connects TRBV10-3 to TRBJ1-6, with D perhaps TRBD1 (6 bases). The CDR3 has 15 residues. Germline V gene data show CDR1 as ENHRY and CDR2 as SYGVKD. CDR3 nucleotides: TGTGCCAGCAGTGAATTCGCCGGACAGAATTCACCCCTCCACTTT. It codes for CASSEFAGQNSPLHF.

The CDR3 coding sequence is TGTGCCAGCAGCTTGAAGGTCGCCCCCGGACAGTTGAACACTGAAGCTTTCTTT. Protein product: CASSLKVAPGQLNTEAFF. The rearrangement uses TRBV11-1 and TRBJ1-1, with TRBD1 as a possible D gene (6 bases). The CDR3 extends over 18 amino acids. Germline V gives CDR1 SGHAT, CDR2 FQDESV (reference sequence). The V end lost 3 bases, the J end lost 0 bases, and 20 bases lay between the germline ends. The full variable domain, in which reference TRBV11-1 and TRBJ1-1 provide the parts outside the CDR3, is EAEVAQSPRYKITEKSQAVAFWCDPISGHATLYWYRQILGQGPELLVQFQDESVVDDSQLPKDRFSAERLKGVDSTLKIQPAELGDSAMYLCASSLKVAPGQLNTEAFFGQGTRLTVV.

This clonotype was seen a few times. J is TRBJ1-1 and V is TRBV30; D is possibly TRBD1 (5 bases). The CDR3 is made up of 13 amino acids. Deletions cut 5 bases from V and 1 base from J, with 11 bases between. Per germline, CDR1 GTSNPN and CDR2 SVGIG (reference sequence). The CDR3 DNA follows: TGTGCCTGGGTGGGACTGGCGAACACTGAAGCTTTCTTT. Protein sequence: CAWVGLANTEAFF.

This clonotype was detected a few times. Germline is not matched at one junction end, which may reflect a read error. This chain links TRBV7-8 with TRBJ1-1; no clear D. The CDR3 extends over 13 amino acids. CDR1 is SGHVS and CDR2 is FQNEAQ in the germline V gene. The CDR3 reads CASSQEPNTEAFF. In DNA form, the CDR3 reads TGCGCCAGCAGCCAAGAGCCGAACACTGAAGCTTTCTTT.

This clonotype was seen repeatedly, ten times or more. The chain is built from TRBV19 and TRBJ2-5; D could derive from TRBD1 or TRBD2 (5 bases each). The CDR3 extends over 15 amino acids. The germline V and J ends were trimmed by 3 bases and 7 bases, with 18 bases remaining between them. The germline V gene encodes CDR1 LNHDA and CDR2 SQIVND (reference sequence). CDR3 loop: CASSINSPEGRTQYF. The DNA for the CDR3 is TGTGCCAGTAGTATTAATAGCCCCGAGGGGAGGACCCAGTACTTC.

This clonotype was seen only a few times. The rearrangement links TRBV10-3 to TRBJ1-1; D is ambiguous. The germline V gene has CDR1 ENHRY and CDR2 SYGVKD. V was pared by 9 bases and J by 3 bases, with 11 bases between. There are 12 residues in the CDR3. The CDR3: CAITAGDTEAFF. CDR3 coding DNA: TGTGCCATTACCGCCGGGGACACTGAAGCTTTCTTT.

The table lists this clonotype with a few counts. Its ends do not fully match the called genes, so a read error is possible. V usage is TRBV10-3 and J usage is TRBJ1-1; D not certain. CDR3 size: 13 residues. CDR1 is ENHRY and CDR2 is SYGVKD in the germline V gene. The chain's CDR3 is CASSNGVNTEAFF. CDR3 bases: TGTGCCAGCAGTAACGGGGTGAACACTGAAGCTTTCTTT.

In nucleotides, the CDR3 is TGTGCCAGCACCGGACAGGGCGGATATGGCTACACCATATATTTT. It specifies CASTGQGGYGYTIYF. This chain links TRBV7-9 with TRBJ1-3, with 8 positions matching TRBD1. There are 15 residues in the CDR3. Germline CDR1 and CDR2: SEHNR and FQNEAQ (reference sequence). The junction had 13 bases not matched to a gene; V was cut back by 7 bases and J by 8 bases.

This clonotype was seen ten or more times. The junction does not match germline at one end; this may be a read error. The CDR3 DNA follows: TGTGCTAGCAGTCGGGACCACCAAGAGACCCAGTACTTC. Translation gives CASSRDHQETQYF. The chain uses TRBV7-7 and TRBJ2-5, with D perhaps TRBD1 or TRBD2 (5 bases each). Germline-derived CDR1 and CDR2 are SSHAT and FNYEAQ (reference sequence). CDR3 size: 13 residues.

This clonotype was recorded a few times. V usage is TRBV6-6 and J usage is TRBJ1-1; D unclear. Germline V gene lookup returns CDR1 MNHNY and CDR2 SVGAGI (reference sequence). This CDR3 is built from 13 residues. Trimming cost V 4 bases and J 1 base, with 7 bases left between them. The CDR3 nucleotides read TGTGCCAGCAGTTCCGAGAGGAACACTGAAGCTTTCTTT. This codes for CASSSERNTEAFF.

In nucleotides, the CDR3 is TGTGCCATCAGTGGCCGGACAGGGAGAAATCAGCCCCAGCATTTT. This gives the protein CAISGRTGRNQPQHF. The gene calls are TRBV10-3 and TRBJ1-5; 8 bases map to TRBD1. CDR1 and CDR2 (germline): ENHRY, SYGVKD. V trimming: 4 bases; J trimming: 4 bases; junction bases outside the gene matches: 6. The length of the CDR3 is 15 residues.

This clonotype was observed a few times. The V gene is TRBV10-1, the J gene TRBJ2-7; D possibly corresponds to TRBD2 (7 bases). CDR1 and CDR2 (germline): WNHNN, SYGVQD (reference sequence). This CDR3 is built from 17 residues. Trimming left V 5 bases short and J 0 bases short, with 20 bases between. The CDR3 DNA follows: TGCGCCAGCAGTCCCCGCTTACAGGGAGGGGGCTCCTACGAGCAGTACTTC. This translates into CASSPRLQGGGSYEQYF.

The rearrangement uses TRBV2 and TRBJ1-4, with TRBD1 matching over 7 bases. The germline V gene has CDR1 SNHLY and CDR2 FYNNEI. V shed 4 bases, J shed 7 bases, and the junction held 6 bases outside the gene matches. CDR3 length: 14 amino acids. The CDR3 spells CASSGDRVGEKLFF. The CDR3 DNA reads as TGTGCCAGCAGTGGAGACAGGGTTGGTGAAAAACTGTTTTTT.

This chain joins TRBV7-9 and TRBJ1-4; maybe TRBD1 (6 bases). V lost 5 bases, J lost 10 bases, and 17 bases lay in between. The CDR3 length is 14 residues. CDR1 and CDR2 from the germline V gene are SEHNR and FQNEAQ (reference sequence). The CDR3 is CASSLPGGRGKLFF. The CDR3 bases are TGTGCCAGCAGCCTCCCGGGGGGCAGGGGAAAACTGTTTTTT.

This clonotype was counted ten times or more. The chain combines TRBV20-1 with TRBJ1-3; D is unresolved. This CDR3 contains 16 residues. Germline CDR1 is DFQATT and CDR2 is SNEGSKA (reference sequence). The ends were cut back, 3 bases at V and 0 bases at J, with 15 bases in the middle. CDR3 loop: CSASPHSIGSGNTIYF. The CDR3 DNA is TGCAGTGCTAGTCCTCATTCTATCGGCTCTGGAAACACCATATATTTT.

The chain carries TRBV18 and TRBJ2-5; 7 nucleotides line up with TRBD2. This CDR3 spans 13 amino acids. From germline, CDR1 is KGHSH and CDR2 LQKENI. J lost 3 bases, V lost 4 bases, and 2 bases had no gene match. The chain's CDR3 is CASSQGLEETQYF. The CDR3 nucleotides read TGTGCCAGCTCACAAGGACTAGAAGAGACCCAGTACTTC.

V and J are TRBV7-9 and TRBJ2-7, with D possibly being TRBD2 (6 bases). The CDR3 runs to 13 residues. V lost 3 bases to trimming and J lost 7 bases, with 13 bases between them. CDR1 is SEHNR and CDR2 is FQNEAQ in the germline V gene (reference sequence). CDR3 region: CASSFTSSGEQYF. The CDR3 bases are TGTGCCAGCAGCTTCACTAGCTCCGGGGAGCAGTACTTC.